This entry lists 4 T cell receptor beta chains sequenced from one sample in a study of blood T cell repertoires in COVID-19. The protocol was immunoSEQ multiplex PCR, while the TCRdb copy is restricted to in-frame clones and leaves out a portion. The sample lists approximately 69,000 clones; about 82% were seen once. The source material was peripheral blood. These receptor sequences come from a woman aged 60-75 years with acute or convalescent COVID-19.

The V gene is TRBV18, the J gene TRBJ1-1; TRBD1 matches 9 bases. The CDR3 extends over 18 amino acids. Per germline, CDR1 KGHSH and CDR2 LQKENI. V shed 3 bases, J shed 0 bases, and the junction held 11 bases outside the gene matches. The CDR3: CASSPRQGVEAMNTEAFF. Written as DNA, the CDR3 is TGTGCCAGCTCACCGAGACAGGGGGTGGAGGCGATGAACACTGAAGCTTTCTTT.

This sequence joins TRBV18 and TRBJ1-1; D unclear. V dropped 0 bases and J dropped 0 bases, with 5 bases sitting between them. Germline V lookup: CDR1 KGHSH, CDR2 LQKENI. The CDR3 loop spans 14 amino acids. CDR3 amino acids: CASSPPGVNTEAFF. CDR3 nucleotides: TGTGCCAGCTCACCACCCGGGGTGAACACTGAAGCTTTCTTT.

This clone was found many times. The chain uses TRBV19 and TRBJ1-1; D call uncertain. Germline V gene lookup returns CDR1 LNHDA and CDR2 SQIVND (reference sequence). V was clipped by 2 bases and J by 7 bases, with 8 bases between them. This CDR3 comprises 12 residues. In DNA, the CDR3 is TGTGCCAGTAGTATATTTAGCAGTGAAGCTTTCTTT. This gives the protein CASSIFSSEAFF.

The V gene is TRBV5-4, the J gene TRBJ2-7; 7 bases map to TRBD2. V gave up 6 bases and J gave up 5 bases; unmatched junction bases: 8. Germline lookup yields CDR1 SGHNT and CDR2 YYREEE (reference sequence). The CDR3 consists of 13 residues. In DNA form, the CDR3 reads TGTGCCAGCACGTATTACGCGGGGGACGAGCAGTACTTC. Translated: CASTYYAGDEQYF.